This T cell receptor beta chain was documented in a study of T cell responses to AZD1222 COVID-19 vaccine. Study-wide results and limits: Clonal diversity was possibly underestimated; the donors were predominantly white British and more often female.

The CDR3 has 18 residues. Germline V lookup: CDR1 LNHNV, CDR2 YYDKDF (reference sequence). The V end was cut by 0 bases, the J end by 1 base, with 13 bases between. In the case of this clone: The antigen is unknown.

Using immunoSEQ multiplex PCR, the repertoire was profiled, and TCRdb retains in-frame clones only, with some absent. The table has some 130,000 clones, around nine tenths seen once. The chain has TRBV15 and TRBJ2-6; D possibly corresponds to TRBD1 (6 bases). This receptor was taken from an adult in good health. The sequenced sample was peripheral blood, obtained on day 0 of AZD1222 vaccination. The CDR3 reads CATSRDLYRESGANVLTF. The CDR3 coding sequence is TGTGCCACCAGCAGAGATTTATACAGGGAGTCTGGGGCCAACGTCCTGACTTTC.